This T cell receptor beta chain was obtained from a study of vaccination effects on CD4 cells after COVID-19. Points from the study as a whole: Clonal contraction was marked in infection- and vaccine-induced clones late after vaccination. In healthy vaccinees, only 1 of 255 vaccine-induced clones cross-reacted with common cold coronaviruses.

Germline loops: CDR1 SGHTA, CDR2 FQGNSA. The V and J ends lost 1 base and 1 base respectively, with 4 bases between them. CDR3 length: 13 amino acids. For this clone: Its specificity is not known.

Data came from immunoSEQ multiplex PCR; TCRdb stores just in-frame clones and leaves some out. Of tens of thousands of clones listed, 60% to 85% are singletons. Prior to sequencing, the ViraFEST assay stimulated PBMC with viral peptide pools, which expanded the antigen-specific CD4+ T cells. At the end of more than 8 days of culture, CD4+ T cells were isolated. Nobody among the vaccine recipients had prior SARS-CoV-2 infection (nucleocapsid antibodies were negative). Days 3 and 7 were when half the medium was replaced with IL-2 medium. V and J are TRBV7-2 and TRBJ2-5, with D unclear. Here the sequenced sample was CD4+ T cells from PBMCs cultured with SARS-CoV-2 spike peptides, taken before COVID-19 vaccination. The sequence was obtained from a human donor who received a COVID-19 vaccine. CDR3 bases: TGTGCCAGCAGCTTAGTTGGCCAAGAGACCCAGTACTTC. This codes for CASSLVGQETQYF.